A selection of T cell receptor beta chains follows, all from one sample in a study of cytomegalovirus exposure and HLA in healthy donors. Data came from immunoSEQ multiplex PCR; TCRdb stores just in-frame clones and leaves some out. The sample lists 140,000 or so clones, about 85% seen once, with around 2.5% in the top ten. Sequences were obtained from PBMCs. The receptors originated from a boy between 2 and 15 years old in good health and CMV-seronegative. Both conserved end residues are part of each CDR3. The D gene is left open where the match is weak. Rows give clone size only sometimes, using once, few, many, or a class for an expanded clone.

TRBD1	TRBJ2-2	TRBV4-3	once	TGCGCCAGCAGCCTGACAGGGGGTAGCACCGGGGAGCTGTTTTTT	CASSLTGGSTGELFF
TRBD1	TRBJ1-5	TRBV5-8	once	TGTGCCAGCAGCTTGGAAACGAGCAGGGGGCTTTGCAATCAGCCCCAGCATTTT	CASSLETSRGLCNQPQHF
TRBD2	TRBJ2-7	TRBV29-1	-	TGCAGCGTTGAACCTATAGCGGGAGGCGAGCAGTACTTC	CSVEPIAGGEQYF
TRBD1	TRBJ2-7	TRBV4-1	-	TGCGCCAGCAGCCAAGATGGACAGGGCGTTAGCTACGAGCAGTACTTC	CASSQDGQGVSYEQYF
-	TRBJ2-7	TRBV7-9	once	TGTGCCAGCAGCGAAGAACTAGCCTCCTACGAGCAGTACTTC	CASSEELASYEQYF
TRBD2	TRBJ2-7	TRBV9	-	TGTGCCAGCAGCGTAGGAGGGACTAGCGGCTACGAGCAGTACTTC	CASSVGGTSGYEQYF
TRBD1	TRBJ2-6	TRBV7-3	-	TGTGCCAGCAGCTTAGGTTCCAGGGGGCGTTCTGGGGCCAACGTCCTGACTTTC	CASSLGSRGRSGANVLTF
-	TRBJ1-1	TRBV5-1	-	TGCGCCAGCAGCTTGGAGCAGAACACTGAAGCTTTCTTT	CASSLEQNTEAFF
TRBD1	TRBJ1-4	TRBV2	-	TGTGCCAGCAGACAGGGGGCGCTACGGGAAAAACTGTTTTTT	CASRQGALREKLFF
-	TRBJ1-4	TRBV10-3	-	TGTGCCATCAGTGATGACAGTCGTGGTAATGAAAAACTGTTTTTT	CAISDDSRGNEKLFF
-	TRBJ2-5	TRBV28	-	TGTGCCAGTCTCCACCGGGACGCGGGGGAGACCCAGTACTTC	CASLHRDAGETQYF
-	TRBJ1-2	TRBV28	-	TGTGCCATCGGCGGGGCCGGGAATGGCTACACCTTC	CAIGGAGNGYTF
-	TRBJ1-1	TRBV13	once	TGTGCCAGCAGCGTAGGAGGGGGGGCAGGTAGGGGGAACACTGAAGCTTTCTTT	CASSVGGGAGRGNTEAFF
-	TRBJ2-5	TRBV7-2	-	TGTGCCAGCAGCTTGGAAGCCAGGGATGCGACCCAGTACTTC	CASSLEARDATQYF
-	TRBJ1-3	TRBV21-1	-	TGTGCCAGCAGCCGCCGGGACAGGAGTCGCACCATATATTTT	CASSRRDRSRTIYF
-	TRBJ1-1	TRBV30	-	TGTGCCTGGAGTGTAACCCGGGTGGCCCCGGACACTGAAGCTTTCTTT	CAWSVTRVAPDTEAFF
TRBD2	TRBJ2-7	TRBV2	-	TGTGCCAGCAGTTTGGGGGGGAGGGTCTCCGAGCAGTACTTC	CASSLGGRVSEQYF
-	TRBJ1-2	TRBV5-1	-	TGCGCCAGCAGCCCCGGGGAGGGAACTTATGGCTACACCTTC	CASSPGEGTYGYTF
TRBD2	TRBJ2-1	TRBV2	-	TGTGCCAGCAGTCTTTATCCGAGCGGGATGAGCTCCTACAATGAGCAGTTCTTC	CASSLYPSGMSSYNEQFF
TRBD1	TRBJ2-3	TRBV10-3	once	TGTGCCATCAGTGAGGCAGGGGGCACCACAGATACGCAGTATTTT	CAISEAGGTTDTQYF
-	TRBJ1-4	TRBV7-9	-	TGTGCCAGCAGCAGGGGTACAACTAATGAAAAACTGTTTTTT	CASSRGTTNEKLFF
TRBD1	TRBJ1-1	TRBV29-1	-	TGCAGAGGGGAAGGGGGCAGCCTCGAGAACACTGAAGCTTTCTTT	CRGEGGSLENTEAFF
-	TRBJ2-7	TRBV27	-	TGTGCCAGCACGACCAGGACAGCCCACGAGCAGTACTTC	CASTTRTAHEQYF
TRBD2	TRBJ2-7	TRBV7-2	-	TGTGCCAGCAGCCTCTTAACGGGGGGGAACGAGCAGTACTTC	CASSLLTGGNEQYF
TRBD1	TRBJ1-5	TRBV2	-	TGTGCCAGCAGTGTAATAGGGACAGGCGATCTGCCCCAGCATTTT	CASSVIGTGDLPQHF
-	TRBJ2-1	TRBV13	-	TGTGCCAGCAGCTTCCGGGACTCCTTCGACGATGAGCAGTTCTTC	CASSFRDSFDDEQFF
-	TRBJ2-1	TRBV4-2	-	TGTGCCAGCAGCCAAGCTCATGAGCAGTTCTTC	CASSQAHEQFF
-	TRBJ1-5	TRBV4-1	-	TGCGCCAGCAGCCAAGGGGGTGTTTTGGGGGCTTCGGGCAATCAGCCCCAGCATTTT	CASSQGGVLGASGNQPQHF
TRBD1	TRBJ1-1	TRBV5-1	-	TGCGCCAGCAGTCCGACAGGGAGTCGCACTGAAGCTTTCTTT	CASSPTGSRTEAFF
-	TRBJ2-3	TRBV14	-	TGTGCCAGCAGCCAAGATTGGCGGACACGCACAGATACGCAGTATTTT	CASSQDWRTRTDTQYF
-	TRBJ1-6	TRBV2	-	TGTGCCAGCAGTTCCCAGGAACCTTATAATTCACCCCTCCACTTT	CASSSQEPYNSPLHF
-	TRBJ2-7	TRBV9	once	TGTGCCAGCAGCGTAGGTCCTAGCAGCGAGCAGTACTTC	CASSVGPSSEQYF
-	TRBJ1-2	TRBV6-5	-	TGTGCCAGCAGCCCTTCAGGGTATCGGGACTATGGCTACACCTTC	CASSPSGYRDYGYTF
-	TRBJ1-4	TRBV29-1	-	TGCAGCGTTGGGACCCTCTCGGGGGAACTGTTTTTT	CSVGTLSGELFF
-	TRBJ2-4	TRBV7-2	few	TGTGCCAGCAGCTTACGTCCCGGGGGCAAAAACATTCAGTACTTC	CASSLRPGGKNIQYF
-	TRBJ2-5	TRBV7-9	-	TGTGCCAGCCGAGCACAGGGCGGAAGAGGTGAGACCCAGTACTTC	CASRAQGGRGETQYF
-	TRBJ2-1	TRBV6-1	-	TGTGCCAGCAGTCCAGGGGACTACAATGAGCAGTTCTTC	CASSPGDYNEQFF
-	TRBJ2-1	TRBV19	-	TGTGCCAGTAGTACCGGGGACAAAGGCCGCTCCTACAATGAGCAGTTCTTC	CASSTGDKGRSYNEQFF
TRBD1	TRBJ2-6	TRBV5-1	-	TGCGCCAGCAGCTTGAAGCACAGGGGGCTCGGGGCCAACGTCCTGACTTTC	CASSLKHRGLGANVLTF
-	TRBJ1-2	TRBV29-1	-	TGCAGCGTTGAATTCGCGTATGGCTACACCTTC	CSVEFAYGYTF
-	TRBJ2-1	TRBV18	-	TGTGCCAGCTCACCAAATAGCGACAATGAGCAGTTCTTC	CASSPNSDNEQFF
TRBD1	TRBJ1-2	TRBV30	-	TGTGCCTGGAGTGTAGGGACAGGGGATGGCTATGGCTACACCTTC	CAWSVGTGDGYGYTF
-	TRBJ1-2	TRBV9	-	TGTGCCAGCAGCGTAGATATGTGGGTAGGGGCCTATGGCTACACCTTC	CASSVDMWVGAYGYTF
-	TRBJ1-2	TRBV6-4	once	TGTGCCAGCAGTGACTCCCAGGGCCTGAACTATGGCTACACCTTC	CASSDSQGLNYGYTF
TRBD2	TRBJ2-5	TRBV5-4	few	TGTGCCAGCAGCTTGGCAGGAGGTGGGGGGGGAGAGACCCAGTACTTC	CASSLAGGGGGETQYF
TRBD1	TRBJ1-6	TRBV6-1	-	TGTGCCAGCAGTGGACAGGGTGGGAATTCACCCCTCCACTTT	CASSGQGGNSPLHF
TRBD1	TRBJ2-7	TRBV28	-	TGTGCCAGCATTGCGGGACAGGCAGGCTCATACGAGCAGTACTTC	CASIAGQAGSYEQYF
-	TRBJ2-7	TRBV11-2	-	TGTGCCAGCAGCTCCGGGACACGGAGCTACGAGCAGTACTTC	CASSSGTRSYEQYF
TRBD2	TRBJ2-1	TRBV28	-	TGTGCCAGTATGACTAGCGGGACAGATAAGAGCTCCTACAATGAGCAGTTCTTC	CASMTSGTDKSSYNEQFF
-	TRBJ1-1	TRBV5-5	-	TGTGCCAGCAGAACTCCAAGGGGTCCCGGGACTGAAGCTTTCTTT	CASRTPRGPGTEAFF
TRBD1	TRBJ1-2	TRBV27	few	TGTGCCAGCAGTTCGACAGGGGGCGCGGTTGACTATGGCTACACCTTC	CASSSTGGAVDYGYTF
-	TRBJ2-5	TRBV9	-	TGTGCCAGCAGCGTTAGTGACTTCAAAGAGACCCAGTACTTC	CASSVSDFKETQYF
TRBD1	TRBJ2-2	TRBV30	-	TGTGCCTGGAGAAGACAGGGGTTTTCGTCCGGGGAGCTGTTTTTT	CAWRRQGFSSGELFF
TRBD1	TRBJ1-5	TRBV7-2	once	TGTGCCAGCAGCCCCACCTGGGGGACAGGGAACCGACCGAATCAGCCCCAGCATTTT	CASSPTWGTGNRPNQPQHF
TRBD1	TRBJ1-2	TRBV5-4	-	TGTGCCAGCAGCTCCAGGGGGTTACTTGGCTACACCTTC	CASSSRGLLGYTF
-	TRBJ1-1	TRBV20-1	-	TGCAGTGCTAGGAGCAACACTGAAGCTTTCTTT	CSARSNTEAFF
-	TRBJ2-3	TRBV19	-	TGTGCCAGTAGTACGGCGGGTAGTAGCACAGATACGCAGTATTTT	CASSTAGSSTDTQYF